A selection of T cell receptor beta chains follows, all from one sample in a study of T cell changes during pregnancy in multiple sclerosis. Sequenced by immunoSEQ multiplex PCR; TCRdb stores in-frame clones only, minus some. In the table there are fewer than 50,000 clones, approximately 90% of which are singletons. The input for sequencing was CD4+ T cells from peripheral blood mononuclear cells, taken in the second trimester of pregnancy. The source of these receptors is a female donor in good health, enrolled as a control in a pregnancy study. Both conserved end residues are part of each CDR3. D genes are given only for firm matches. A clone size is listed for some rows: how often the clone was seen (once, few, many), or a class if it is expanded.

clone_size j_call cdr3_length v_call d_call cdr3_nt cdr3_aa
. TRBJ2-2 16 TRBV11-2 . TGTGCCAGCAGCTCCGTGGTGGGGCTTAACACCGGGGAGCTGTTTTTT CASSSVVGLNTGELFF
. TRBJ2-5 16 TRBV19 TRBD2 TGTGCCAGTAGTATGCTTAGCGGGGGCGACCAAGAGACCCAGTACTTC CASSMLSGGDQETQYF
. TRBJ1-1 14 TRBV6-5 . TGTGCCAGCAGACCGGGACTTTCCAACACTGAAGCTTTCTTT CASRPGLSNTEAFF
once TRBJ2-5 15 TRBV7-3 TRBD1 TGTGCCAGCAGCTTGAATCCGGGACAGAAAGAGACCCAGTACTTC CASSLNPGQKETQYF
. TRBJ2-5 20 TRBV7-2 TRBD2 TGTGCCAGCAGCTTAGCGCTAGTAGCGGGGGCCGCCGCCGCCCAAGAGACCCAGTACTTC CASSLALVAGAAAAQETQYF
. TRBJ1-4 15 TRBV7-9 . TGTGCCAGCAGCTTAGCCGGTGGCAGGGGAGAAAAACTGTTTTTT CASSLAGGRGEKLFF
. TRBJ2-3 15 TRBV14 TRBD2 TGTGCCAGCAGCCAAGAAAGCGGGGGGGCATATACGCAGTATTTT CASSQESGGAYTQYF
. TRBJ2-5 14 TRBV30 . TGTGCCTGGAGTCCCCGGGACTGGGGGGAGACCCAGTACTTC CAWSPRDWGETQYF
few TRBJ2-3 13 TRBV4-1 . TGCGCCAGCAGCCAAGATCAGTGGGATACGCAGTATTTT CASSQDQWDTQYF
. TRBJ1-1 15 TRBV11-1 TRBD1 TGTGCCAGCACCTACAGGGGGCTAATGAACACTGAAGCTTTCTTT CASTYRGLMNTEAFF
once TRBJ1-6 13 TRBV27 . TGTGCCAGCAGTTTGTACCGGGATTCACCCCTCCACTTT CASSLYRDSPLHF
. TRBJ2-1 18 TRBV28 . TGTGCCAGCAGTTTACTCACAACAATGGCTAGCGCTTACAATGAGCAGTTCTTC CASSLLTTMASAYNEQFF
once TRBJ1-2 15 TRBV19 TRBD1 TGTGCCAGTAGTCCCCTTTTAGGACAGGGTGGAGGCTACACCTTC CASSPLLGQGGGYTF
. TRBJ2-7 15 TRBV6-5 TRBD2 TGTGCCAGCAGTGGGGGACTAGGGCGGAGGGGGGAGCAGTACTTC CASSGGLGRRGEQYF
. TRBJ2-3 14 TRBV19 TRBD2 TGTGCCACCAAGGGGCTAGCGGGGGCAGATACGCAGTATTTT CATKGLAGADTQYF
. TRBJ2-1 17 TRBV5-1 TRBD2 TGCGCCAGCAGCCCGGGACTAGCGGGGGGCGGGTACAATGAGCAGTTCTTC CASSPGLAGGGYNEQFF
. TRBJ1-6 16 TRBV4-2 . TGTGCCAGCAGCCAAGGGGCAGGGCTAGGGAATTCACCCCTCCACTTT CASSQGAGLGNSPLHF
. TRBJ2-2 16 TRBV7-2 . TGTGCCAGCAGCCCCCCCGGTCGGTGGTCCGGCGGGGAGCTGTTTTTT CASSPPGRWSGGELFF
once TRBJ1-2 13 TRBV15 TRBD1 TGTGCCACCAGCGAAGACAGGGCGTATGGCTACACCTTC CATSEDRAYGYTF
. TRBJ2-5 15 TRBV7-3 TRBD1 TGTGCCAGCAGCACCCCCGGGACAGGAGAAGAGACCCAGTACTTC CASSTPGTGEETQYF
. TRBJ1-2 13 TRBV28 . TGTGCCAGCAGTTTGAAAGAGCTCTATGGCTACACCTTC CASSLKELYGYTF
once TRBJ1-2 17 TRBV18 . TGTGCCAGCTCACCACAACCAACAGGAAACCATTTCTATGGCTACACCTTC CASSPQPTGNHFYGYTF
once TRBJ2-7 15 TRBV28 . TGTGCCAGCAGTAGTCCGGGGGGCTCCTCCTACGAGCAGTACTTC CASSSPGGSSYEQYF
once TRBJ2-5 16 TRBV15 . TGTGCCACCAGCAGAGCCTGGGGGGGGCCGAAAGAGACCCAGTACTTC CATSRAWGGPKETQYF
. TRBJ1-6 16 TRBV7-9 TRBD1 TGTGCCAGCAGCTTAGTGGGGACAGGGGGCGTATCACCCCTCCACTTT CASSLVGTGGVSPLHF
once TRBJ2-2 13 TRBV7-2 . TGTGCCAGCAGCCCGGTACGGACTCGGGTGCTGTTTTTT CASSPVRTRVLFF
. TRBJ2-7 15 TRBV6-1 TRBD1 TGTGCCAGCAGTGTCACGGGACAGGGAACCTACGAGCAGTACTTC CASSVTGQGTYEQYF
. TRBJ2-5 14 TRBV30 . TGTGCCTGGAATCGGGGGGCCAGGGGAGAGACCCAGTACTTC CAWNRGARGETQYF
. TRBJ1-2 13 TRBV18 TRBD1 TGTGCCAGCTCACCCACAGGGGGAGATGGCTACACCTTC CASSPTGGDGYTF
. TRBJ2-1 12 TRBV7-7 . TGTGCTAGCAGCCCCTCAGGGTATGAGCAGTTCTTC CASSPSGYEQFF
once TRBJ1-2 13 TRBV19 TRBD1 TGTGCCAGTCTGGACAGGGACAACTATGGCTACACCTTC CASLDRDNYGYTF
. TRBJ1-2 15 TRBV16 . TGTGCCAGCAGCCAATTGGAGGGGATTGCCTATGGCTACACCTTC CASSQLEGIAYGYTF
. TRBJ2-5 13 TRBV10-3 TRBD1 TGTGCCATCAGGGGACAGGGCGAAGAGACCCAGTACTTC CAIRGQGEETQYF
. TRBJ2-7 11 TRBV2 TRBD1 TGTGCCAACCGGGACAGCTACGAGCAGTACTTC CANRDSYEQYF
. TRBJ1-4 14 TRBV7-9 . TGTGCCAGCAGTATCGGACAGCTTAATGAAAAACTGTTTTTT CASSIGQLNEKLFF
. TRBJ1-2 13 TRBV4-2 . TGTGCCAGCAGCCAAGCGGCGGATGGAGGCTACACCTTC CASSQAADGGYTF
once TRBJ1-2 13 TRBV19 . TGTGCCAGTACCGAGATCTCTAACTATGGCTACACCTTC CASTEISNYGYTF
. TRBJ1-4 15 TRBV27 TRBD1 TGTGCCAGCAACAGACAGGGAGCAACTAATGAAAAACTGTTTTTT CASNRQGATNEKLFF
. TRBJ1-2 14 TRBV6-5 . TGTGCCAGCAATAGTCGTTTAGGGGGCTATGGCTACACCTTC CASNSRLGGYGYTF
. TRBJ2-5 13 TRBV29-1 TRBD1 TGCAGCGCTCCCGGGACAGGGCAGGAGACCCAGTACTTC CSAPGTGQETQYF
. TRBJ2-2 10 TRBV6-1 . TGTGCCAGCAGTGAAGAGCGGGTGTTTTTT CASSEERVFF
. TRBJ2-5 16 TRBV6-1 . TGTGCCAGCAGTGAACGCCGGACAGAGTACCAAGAGACCCAGTACTTC CASSERRTEYQETQYF